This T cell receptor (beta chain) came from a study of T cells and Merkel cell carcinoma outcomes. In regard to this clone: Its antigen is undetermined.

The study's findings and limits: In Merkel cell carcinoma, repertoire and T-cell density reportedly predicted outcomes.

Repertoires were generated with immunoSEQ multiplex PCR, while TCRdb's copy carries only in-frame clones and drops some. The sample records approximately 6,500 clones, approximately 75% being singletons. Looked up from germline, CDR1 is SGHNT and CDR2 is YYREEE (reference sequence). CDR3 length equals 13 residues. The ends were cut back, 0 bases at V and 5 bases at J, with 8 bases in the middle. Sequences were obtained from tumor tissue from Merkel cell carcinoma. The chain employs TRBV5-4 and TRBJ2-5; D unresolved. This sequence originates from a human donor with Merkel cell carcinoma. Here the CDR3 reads CASSLEGRETQYF. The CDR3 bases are TGTGCCAGCAGCTTGGAGGGAAGGGAGACCCAGTACTTC.